The 25 T cell receptor beta chains given below trace back to one sample, sequenced in a study of cytomegalovirus exposure and HLA in healthy donors. This PCR relied on a set of 60 Vbeta primers and 13 Jbeta primers. The protocol was immunoSEQ multiplex PCR, while the TCRdb copy is restricted to in-frame clones and leaves out a portion. Of over 150,000 clones in the sample, about 83% were seen once. Source material: PBMCs. The receptors here all came from a girl aged 10 to 17 in good health and CMV-seropositive.

The chain has TRBV27 and TRBJ1-1; D call uncertain. Germline V CDR1 and CDR2: MNHEY, SMNVEV (reference sequence). The CDR3 extends over 13 amino acids. Trimming removed 6 bases at V and 4 bases at J, with 12 bases between. CDR3 residues: CASRNEAITEAFF. CDR3 DNA: TGTGCCAGCAGAAATGAGGCTATCACTGAAGCTTTCTTT.

V is TRBV7-3 and J is TRBJ2-7; 9 nucleotides agree with TRBD1. V was pared by 3 bases and J by 3 bases, with 9 bases of the junction left unmatched. Germline V gene data show CDR1 as SGHTA and CDR2 as FQGTGA. CDR3 length: 16 amino acids. CDR3: CASSLDLGQGFYEQYF. CDR3 coding DNA: TGTGCCAGCAGCTTGGACCTTGGACAGGGGTTCTACGAGCAGTACTTC.

The rearrangement joins TRBV14 to TRBJ2-7; TRBD2 matches 7 bases. Germline values: CDR1 SGHDN, CDR2 FVKESK. The CDR3 consists of 15 residues. The J segment lost 2 bases and the V segment lost 4 bases, leaving 8 bases of the junction unmatched. The CDR3 bases are TGTGCCAGCAGCCCACAGGTTGGGGGGGCCTACGAGCAGTACTTC. Amino acid sequence: CASSPQVGGAYEQYF.

The sample holds one count of this clone. V is TRBV19 and J is TRBJ2-1; 11 bases are shared with TRBD2. The CDR3 runs 18 residues. Germline CDR1 is LNHDA and CDR2 is SQIVND (reference sequence). V was pared by 2 bases and J by 9 bases, with 15 bases of the junction left unmatched. CDR3 coding DNA: TGTGCCAGTAGTATACTGACTAGCGGGGAGCTGGGGGGTAGTGAGCAGTTCTTC. Amino acid sequence: CASSILTSGELGGSEQFF.

The V and J genes are TRBV5-6 and TRBJ2-4, with D maybe TRBD2 (7 bases). Between the trimmed V and J ends, which lost 0 bases and 1 base, there was a span of 11 bases. Germline CDR1 and CDR2: SGHDT and YYEEEE. The CDR3 covers 16 residues. The CDR3 spells CASSLGGGAAKNIQYF. Written as DNA, the CDR3 is TGTGCCAGCAGCTTGGGTGGGGGGGCGGCCAAAAACATTCAGTACTTC.

The CDR3 is CASRDWNTEAFF. DNA of the CDR3: TGTGCCAGCAGGGACTGGAACACTGAAGCTTTCTTT. The chain is built from TRBV27 and TRBJ1-1; D unresolved. The ends were cut back, 6 bases at V and 1 base at J, with 6 bases in the middle. The CDR3 consists of 12 residues. CDR1 MNHEY and CDR2 SMNVEV come from the germline V gene (reference sequence).

The chain has TRBV9 and TRBJ2-5; D not certain. The germline CDR1 and CDR2 sequences are SGDLS and YYNGEE. The CDR3 has 13 amino acids. V was shortened by 0 bases and J by 4 bases, with 7 bases between the two germline ends. CDR3 bases: TGTGCCAGCAGCGTAGGTGTGAGAGAGACCCAGTACTTC. The encoded protein is CASSVGVRETQYF.

The chain carries TRBV6-4 and TRBJ2-3; 13 bases line up with TRBD2. V was clipped by 4 bases and J by 4 bases; unmatched bases: 5. CDR1 and CDR2 (germline): MRHNA, SNTAGT. The CDR3 has 16 amino acids. The CDR3 spells CASSGTSGGAPDTQYF. In DNA form, the CDR3 reads TGTGCCAGCAGTGGCACTAGCGGGGGGGCCCCAGATACGCAGTATTTT.

This rearrangement joins TRBV6-5 to TRBJ1-3; the match to TRBD1 covers 9 bases. Germline values: CDR1 MNHEY, CDR2 SVGAGI. This CDR3 spans 13 amino acids. V gave up 2 bases and J gave up 11 bases; unmatched junction bases: 4. The CDR3 DNA follows: TGTGCCAGCAGTTACAGCGGGACAGGGCCCATATATTTT. This sequence encodes CASSYSGTGPIYF.

The chain employs TRBV7-2 and TRBJ2-3, with D unresolved. The V gene's germline CDR1 is SGHTA and CDR2 FQGNSA. With 5 bases removed from V and 0 bases from J, the gap between germline ends came to 9 bases. The CDR3 spans 14 residues. For the CDR3, the DNA is TGTGCCAGCAGCCCCTACGCTAGCACAGATACGCAGTATTTT. Protein: CASSPYASTDTQYF.

CDR3 protein: CASTGGSYNSPLHF. The CDR3 DNA sequence: TGTGCCAGCACAGGAGGCTCCTATAATTCACCCCTCCACTTT. The gene calls are TRBV6-6 and TRBJ1-6, with D uncertain. Trimming pared 7 bases from V and 0 bases from J, leaving 7 bases between. Per the germline V gene, CDR1 is MNHNY and CDR2 is SVGAGI (reference sequence). The CDR3 covers 14 residues.

J is TRBJ1-1 and V is TRBV9; no clear D. Germline loops: CDR1 SGDLS, CDR2 YYNGEE. The CDR3 is 14 amino acids. V lost 3 bases to trimming and J lost 0 bases, with 9 bases between them. CDR3 residues: CASSATELNTEAFF. CDR3 coding DNA: TGTGCCAGCAGCGCCACAGAATTGAACACTGAAGCTTTCTTT.

With respect to this clone: At one end, the junction sequence differs from germline, possibly due to a read error. Other DNA variants within this sample encode the same CDR3. The V call is TRBV9, the J call TRBJ2-3, with 8 bases fitting TRBD2. Germline-derived CDR1 and CDR2 are SGDLS and YYNGEE. CDR3 length equals 16 residues. CDR3 DNA sequence: TGTGCTAGCACCCTAGGTAATAGCGGGGTCACAGATACGCAGTATTTT. Its protein product is CASTLGNSGVTDTQYF.

About this clone: The junction differs from germline at one of its ends, possibly a read error. The V gene is TRBV7-9, the J gene TRBJ2-7; TRBD2 might be the D (6 bases). The CDR3 sequence is 15 residues long. CDR1 and CDR2 (germline): SEHNR, FQNEAQ (reference sequence). The DNA of the CDR3 is TGTTCCAGCAGCCCCTCAGGCCGCGGGGACTACGAGCAGTACTTC. Residues: CSSSPSGRGDYEQYF.

The V and J genes are TRBV11-2 and TRBJ1-2; 9 positions agree with TRBD1. The CDR3 covers 14 residues. Per the germline V gene, CDR1 is SGHAT and CDR2 is FQNNGV. V trimming: 7 bases; J trimming: 4 bases; junction bases outside the gene matches: 7. CDR3 residues: CASTPGTGPYGYTF. DNA for the CDR3: TGTGCCAGCACCCCCGGGACAGGGCCCTATGGCTACACCTTC.

The J gene is TRBJ1-5, the V gene TRBV19; maybe TRBD1 (6 bases). This CDR3 spans 15 amino acids. The V and J ends lost 6 bases and 0 bases respectively, with 12 bases between them. In germline, CDR1 is LNHDA, CDR2 SQIVND (reference sequence). CDR3 amino acids: CASSDRTYSNQPQHF. Here the CDR3 DNA reads TGTGCCAGTAGCGACAGGACCTATAGCAATCAGCCCCAGCATTTT.

This clone was seen more than once but under ten times. The chain links TRBV7-3 to TRBJ2-3, with D possibly matching TRBD2 (5 bases). The CDR3 has 14 amino acids. V was trimmed by 6 bases and J by 0 bases, leaving 10 bases between them. The germline gives CDR1 SGHTA, CDR2 FQGTGA. The CDR3 DNA sequence: TGTGCCAGCAGTCGGGATCCTAGCACAGATACGCAGTATTTT. Protein sequence: CASSRDPSTDTQYF.

The V gene is TRBV6-1, the J gene TRBJ1-2, with TRBD1 as a possible D gene (5 bases). Trimming removed 2 bases at V and 5 bases at J, with 12 bases between. Germline CDR1 MNHNS, CDR2 SASEGT. The CDR3 length is 14 residues. CDR3 residues: CASSEQQGGYGYTF. The CDR3 region has the DNA TGTGCCAGCAGTGAACAGCAGGGAGGATATGGCTACACCTTC.

This clone turned up a few times. The CDR3 loop is CASRAGQTQETQYF. The CDR3 nucleotides are TGTGCCAGCAGGGCTGGACAGACCCAAGAGACCCAGTACTTC. This chain uses TRBV6-5 with TRBJ2-5; possibly TRBD1 for D (6 bases). V lost 6 bases, J lost 1 base, and 12 bases lay in between. Germline-derived CDR1 and CDR2 are MNHEY and SVGAGI. The CDR3 contains 14 residues.

This chain uses TRBV5-1 with TRBJ1-4; D is possibly TRBD1 (5 bases). The CDR3 is made up of 14 amino acids. The V gene's germline CDR1 is SGHRS and CDR2 YFSETQ. V was cut by 0 bases and J by 8 bases, with 11 bases left in between. As DNA, the CDR3 is TGCGCCAGCAGCTTGGGGCCAGGGCTAGAAAAACTGTTTTTT. Translating it yields CASSLGPGLEKLFF.

This clone turned up a few times. The chain's CDR3 is CASSGPRGTGEQYF. The CDR3 DNA sequence: TGCGCCAGCAGCGGACCCAGGGGAACTGGGGAGCAGTACTTC. The chain has TRBV5-1 and TRBJ2-7, with D maybe TRBD1 (6 bases). Per germline, CDR1 SGHRS and CDR2 YFSETQ. The CDR3 sequence is 14 residues long. V dropped 4 bases and J dropped 7 bases, with 18 bases sitting between them.

The chain couples TRBV19 to TRBJ1-2; D is perhaps TRBD1 (5 bases). Germline CDR1 reads LNHDA; CDR2 reads SQIVND (reference sequence). V was trimmed by 6 bases and J by 5 bases, leaving 13 bases between them. The CDR3 is made up of 13 amino acids. The CDR3, as DNA: TGTGCCAGTAGCATGGCAGGGTTTTATGGCTACACCTTC. Protein: CASSMAGFYGYTF.

This rearrangement joins TRBV7-2 to TRBJ1-1; no firm D call. CDR1 is SGHTA, CDR2 FQGNSA, per germline. Deletions cut 4 bases from V and 1 base from J, with 13 bases between. The CDR3 contains 15 residues. CDR3 nucleotides: TGTGCCAGCAGCTCCACTGGGAGCAGGAACACTGAAGCTTTCTTT. This sequence encodes CASSSTGSRNTEAFF.

This clone came up once. This chain connects TRBV19 to TRBJ1-4; maybe TRBD1 (6 bases). V was cut by 5 bases and J by 6 bases, with 16 bases left in between. Germline loops: CDR1 LNHDA, CDR2 SQIVND (reference sequence). CDR3 length equals 15 residues. DNA of the CDR3: TGTGCCAGTAGTGCAAGGACAGTACAGCATGAAAAACTGTTTTTT. Translating gives CASSARTVQHEKLFF.

This clone occurred once. The V and J genes are TRBV21-1 and TRBJ1-2; the tabulated D call, TRBD1, remains unverified against the DNA. TRBV21-1 is tagged as a pseudogene. This CDR3 spans 15 amino acids. CDR3: CASSKLYQGYYGYTF. The CDR3 nucleotides are TGTGCCAGCAGCAAATTGTATCAGGGCTACTATGGCTACACCTTC.